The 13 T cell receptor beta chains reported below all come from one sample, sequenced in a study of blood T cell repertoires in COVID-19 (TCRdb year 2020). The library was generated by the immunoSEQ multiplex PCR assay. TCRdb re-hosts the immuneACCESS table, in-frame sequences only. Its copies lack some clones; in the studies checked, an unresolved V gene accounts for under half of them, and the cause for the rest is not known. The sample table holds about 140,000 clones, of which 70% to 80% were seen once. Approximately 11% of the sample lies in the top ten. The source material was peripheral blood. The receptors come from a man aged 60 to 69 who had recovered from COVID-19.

CDR3 DNA sequence: TGTGCCAGCAGTTACTCCATAGGAGCTACCTATGGCTACACCTTC. Protein product: CASSYSIGATYGYTF. The chain employs TRBV6-5 and TRBJ1-2; D call uncertain. The germline CDR1 and CDR2 sequences are MNHEY and SVGAGI. V lost 0 bases and J 4 bases, leaving 12 bases between the germline ends. This CDR3 comprises 15 residues.

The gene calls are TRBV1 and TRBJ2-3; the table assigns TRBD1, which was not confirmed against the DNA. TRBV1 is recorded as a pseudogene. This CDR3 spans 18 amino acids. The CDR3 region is CTSNHRTGGLLSTDTQYF. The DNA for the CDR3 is TGCACCAGCAACCACCGGACAGGGGGACTTTTAAGCACAGATACGCAGTATTTT.

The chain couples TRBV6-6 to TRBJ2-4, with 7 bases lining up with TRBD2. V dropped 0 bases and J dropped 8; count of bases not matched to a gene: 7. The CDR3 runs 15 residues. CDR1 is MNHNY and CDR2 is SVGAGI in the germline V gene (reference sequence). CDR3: CASSYSSTRGDIQYF. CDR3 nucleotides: TGTGCCAGCAGTTACTCAAGCACCCGGGGGGACATTCAGTACTTC.

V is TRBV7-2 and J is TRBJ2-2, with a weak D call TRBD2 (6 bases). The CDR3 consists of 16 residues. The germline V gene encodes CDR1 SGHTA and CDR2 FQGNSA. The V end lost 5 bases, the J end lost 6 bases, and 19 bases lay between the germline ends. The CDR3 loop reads CASSVRELSGAGELFF. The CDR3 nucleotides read TGTGCCAGCAGCGTTCGGGAGCTCTCGGGCGCCGGGGAGCTGTTTTTT. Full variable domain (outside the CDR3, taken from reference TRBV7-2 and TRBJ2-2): GAGVSQSPSNKVTEKGKDVELRCDPISGHTALYWYRQSLGQGLEFLIYFQGNSAPDKSGLPSDRFSAERTGGSVSTLTIQRTQQEDSAVYLCASSVRELSGAGELFFGEGSRLTVL.

The CDR3, as DNA: TGTGCCAGCAGCAAAGCTGGACAGGGAAGACAGCCCCAGCATTTT. Amino acids: CASSKAGQGRQPQHF. The genes are TRBV21-1 and TRBJ1-5; TRBD1 is the table's D call and was not checked against the DNA. TRBV21-1 is described as a pseudogene. CDR3 length equals 15 residues.

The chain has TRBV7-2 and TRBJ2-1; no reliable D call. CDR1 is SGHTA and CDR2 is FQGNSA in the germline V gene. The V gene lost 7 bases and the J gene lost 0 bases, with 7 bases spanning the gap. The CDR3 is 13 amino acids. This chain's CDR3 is CASTLSSYNEQFF. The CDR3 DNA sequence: TGTGCCAGCACCCTGAGCTCCTACAATGAGCAGTTCTTC.

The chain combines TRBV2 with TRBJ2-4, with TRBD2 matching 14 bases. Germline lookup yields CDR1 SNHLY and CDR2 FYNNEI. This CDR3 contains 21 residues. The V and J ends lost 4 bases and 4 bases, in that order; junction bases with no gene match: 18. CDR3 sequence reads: CASSGSYTPGLAGVGKNIQYF. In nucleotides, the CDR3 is TGTGCCAGCAGTGGGAGTTACACCCCGGGACTAGCGGGAGTGGGGAAAAACATTCAGTACTTC.

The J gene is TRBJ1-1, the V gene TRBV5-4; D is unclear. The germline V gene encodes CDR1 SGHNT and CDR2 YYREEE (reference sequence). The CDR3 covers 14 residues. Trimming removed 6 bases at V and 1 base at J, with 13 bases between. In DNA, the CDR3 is TGTGCCAGCACCCTAGGACGGGAGAACACTGAAGCTTTCTTT. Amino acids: CASTLGRENTEAFF.

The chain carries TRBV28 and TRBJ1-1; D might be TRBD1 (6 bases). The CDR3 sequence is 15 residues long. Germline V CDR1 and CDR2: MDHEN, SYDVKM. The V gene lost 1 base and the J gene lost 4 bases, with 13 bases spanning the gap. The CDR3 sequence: CASSLSAGEGTEAFF. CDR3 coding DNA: TGTGCCAGCAGTTTATCCGCAGGGGAGGGCACTGAAGCTTTCTTT.

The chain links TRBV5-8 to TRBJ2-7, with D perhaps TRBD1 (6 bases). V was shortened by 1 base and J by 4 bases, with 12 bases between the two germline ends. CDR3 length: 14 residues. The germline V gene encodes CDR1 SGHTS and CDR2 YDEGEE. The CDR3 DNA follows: TGTGCCAGCAGCTTGTTACAGGGTTTTTACGAGCAGTACTTC. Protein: CASSLLQGFYEQYF.

For the CDR3, the DNA is TGTGCCAGCAGCATTGGGGGGACAGCTTCACATTATGGCTACACCTTC. Translating gives CASSIGGTASHYGYTF. J is TRBJ1-2 and V is TRBV5-8; TRBD1 matches at 7 bases. Germline CDR1 and CDR2: SGHTS and YDEGEE. The length of the CDR3 is 16 residues. The trim removed 4 bases at V and 5 bases at J, leaving 14 bases unmatched.

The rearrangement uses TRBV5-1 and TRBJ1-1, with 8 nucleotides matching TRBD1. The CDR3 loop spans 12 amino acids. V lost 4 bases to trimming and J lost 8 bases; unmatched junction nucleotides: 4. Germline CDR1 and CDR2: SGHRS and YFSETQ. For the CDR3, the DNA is TGCGCCAGCAGCCGGGGACAGGAAGAAGCTTTCTTT. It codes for CASSRGQEEAFF.

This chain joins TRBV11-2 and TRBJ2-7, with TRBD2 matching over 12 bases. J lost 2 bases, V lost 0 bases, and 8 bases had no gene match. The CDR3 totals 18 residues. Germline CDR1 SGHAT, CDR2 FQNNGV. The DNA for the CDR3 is TGTGCCAGCAGCTTAGACGGGACTAGCGGGCCTATAACCTACGAGCAGTACTTC. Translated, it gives CASSLDGTSGPITYEQYF.